The entry below gives a single T cell receptor (beta chain) sequence along with its context. Sequenced by immunoSEQ multiplex PCR; TCRdb stores in-frame clones only, minus some. The table shows approximately 130,000 clones, with 60% to 85% occurring only once. This entry is derived from a study of blood T cell repertoires in COVID-19. V was pared by 0 bases and J by 6 bases, with 6 bases of the junction left unmatched. This CDR3 has 16 residues. Per germline, CDR1 SGHNT and CDR2 YYREEE (reference sequence). This sequence was found in a man at least 80 years old with acute or convalescent COVID-19. Sequenced material: peripheral blood. The chain is built from TRBV5-4 and TRBJ1-6, with 7 bases lining up with TRBD1. The CDR3 spells CASSLEGAGGNSPLHF. The CDR3 coding sequence is TGTGCCAGCAGCTTGGAGGGCGCAGGGGGTAATTCACCCCTCCACTTT.